In its sample, the clone carrying this T cell receptor beta chain was seen a few times. Its specificity is not known. Germline V lookup: CDR1 SQVTM, CDR2 ANQGSEA. The CDR3 has 15 amino acids. V shed 7 bases and J 1 base; nucleotides not matched to a gene: 9. Here immunoSEQ multiplex PCR was the method, and the copy in TCRdb shows in-frame clones only, minus some. The sample holds about 95,000 clones, around 82% seen once. This specimen comes from a study of radiotherapy plus CTLA-4 blockade in lung cancer. Overall study findings and caveats: Increased serum interferon-beta after radiation also reportedly predicted response strongly.

Focal radiation was given together with CTLA-4 blockade (ipilimumab) to patients with chemo-refractory metastatic non-small-cell lung cancer. This TCR was recovered from a human donor with non-small cell lung cancer who had stable disease on radiotherapy plus ipilimumab. The chain couples TRBV29-1 to TRBJ2-2; the match to TRBD2 covers 7 bases. Sequenced here: peripheral blood, sampled from a patient treated with radiotherapy plus ipilimumab. The CDR3 sequence: CSARVGGKNTGELFF. CDR3 sequence (DNA): TGCAGCGCACGTGTGGGGGGGAAGAACACCGGGGAGCTGTTTTTT.